The rows below give T cell receptor beta chains drawn from one sample of a study of T cells in Graves' hyperthyroidism and ophthalmopathy. TCRdb redid the calling of the multiplex PCR reads with MiXCR, one entry per CDR3 protein. The data show about 700,000 distinct CDR3 sequences, around 13% seen once. The sequenced sample was blood. The receptors originated from a woman aged 18-29 years with Graves' hyperthyroidism. Both conserved end residues are trimmed from each CDR3. A D gene is named only where the DNA matches it firmly.

j_gene,v_gene,d_gene,len,CDR3aa
TRBJ1-2,TRBV10-3,NA,12,AISESTGWEGYT
TRBJ1-5,TRBV18,NA,12,ASSSRQGNQPQH
TRBJ2-5,TRBV2,NA,13,ASSDGSSGQETQY
TRBJ2-2,TRBV11-2,NA,13,ASSRARVGTGELF
TRBJ1-1,TRBV7-9,TRBD1,13,ASSSPSPTGVEAF
TRBJ2-5,TRBV2,TRBD2,12,ASSGLASEETQY
TRBJ2-5,TRBV7-9,NA,10,ASRGSQETQY
TRBJ2-7,TRBV6-2/TRBV6-3,TRBD2,12,ASSYSSGGNEQY
TRBJ1-5,TRBV7-9,NA,11,ASSSHGNQSQH
TRBJ1-5,TRBV12-3/TRBV12-4,TRBD1,13,ASSLGQGAVAPQH
TRBJ2-4,TRBV2,NA,15,ASSEASDRLAKNIQY
TRBJ1-2,TRBV29-1,NA,9,SVVGILGYT
TRBJ2-7,TRBV11-2,TRBD2,9,VSGRTYEQY
TRBJ2-1,TRBV7-2,NA,14,ASSLTGVTVYNEQF
TRBJ1-1,TRBV24-1,NA,12,ASSFEGSNTEAF
TRBJ2-7,TRBV4-3,NA,12,ASSDERGADEQY
TRBJ1-1,TRBV29-1,NA,10,SGGPLDTEAF
TRBJ2-5,TRBV11-2,TRBD1,14,ASSHLPGTGQETQY
TRBJ1-6,TRBV4-1,NA,13,ASSQGYRYNSPLH
TRBJ2-3,TRBV28,NA,15,ASSLVAIRADTDTQY
TRBJ2-6,TRBV6-1,TRBD1,16,ASRNRQGEDSGANVLT
TRBJ1-1,TRBV20-1,NA,10,SARGQPSGAF
TRBJ2-3,TRBV12-3/TRBV12-4,TRBD1,14,ASSPGTGGSTDTQY